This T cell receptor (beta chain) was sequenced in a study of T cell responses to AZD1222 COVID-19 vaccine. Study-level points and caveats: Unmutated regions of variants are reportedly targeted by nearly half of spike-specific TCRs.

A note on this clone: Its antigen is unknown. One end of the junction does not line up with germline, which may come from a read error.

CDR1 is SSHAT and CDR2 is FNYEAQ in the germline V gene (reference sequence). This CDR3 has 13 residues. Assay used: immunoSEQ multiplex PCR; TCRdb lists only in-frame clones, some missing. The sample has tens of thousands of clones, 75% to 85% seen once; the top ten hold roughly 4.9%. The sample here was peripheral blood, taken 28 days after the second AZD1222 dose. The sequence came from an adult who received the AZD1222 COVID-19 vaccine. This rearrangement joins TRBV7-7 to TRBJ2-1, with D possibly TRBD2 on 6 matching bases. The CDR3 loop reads CASSLAANNEQFF. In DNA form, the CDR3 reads TGTGCTAGCAGCTTAGCGGCAAACAATGAGCAGTTCTTC. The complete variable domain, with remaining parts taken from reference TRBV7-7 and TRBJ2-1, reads GAGVSQSPRYKVTKRGQDVTLRCDPISSHATLYWYQQALGQGPEFLTYFNYEAQPDKSGLPSDRFSAERPEGSISTLTIQRTEQRDSAMYRCASSLAANNEQFFGPGTRLTVL.